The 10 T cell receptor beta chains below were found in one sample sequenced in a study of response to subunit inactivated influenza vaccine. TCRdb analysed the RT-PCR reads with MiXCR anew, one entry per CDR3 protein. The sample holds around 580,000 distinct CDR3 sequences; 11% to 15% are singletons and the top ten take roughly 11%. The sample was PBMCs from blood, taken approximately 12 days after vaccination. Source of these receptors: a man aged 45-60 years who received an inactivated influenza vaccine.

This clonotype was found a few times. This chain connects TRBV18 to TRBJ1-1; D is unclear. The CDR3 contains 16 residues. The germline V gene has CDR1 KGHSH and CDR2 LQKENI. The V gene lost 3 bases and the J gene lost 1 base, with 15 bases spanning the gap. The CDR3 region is CASSPPAVTSNTEAFF. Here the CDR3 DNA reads TGTGCCAGCTCACCTCCCGCAGTAACCTCGAACACTGAAGCTTTCTTT.

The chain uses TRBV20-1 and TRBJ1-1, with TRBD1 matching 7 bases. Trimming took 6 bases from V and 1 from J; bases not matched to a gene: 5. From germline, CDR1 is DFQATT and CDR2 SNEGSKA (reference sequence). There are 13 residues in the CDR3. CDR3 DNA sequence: TGCAGTGCCAACCGGGACAGGAACACTGAAGCTTTCTTT. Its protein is CSANRDRNTEAFF.

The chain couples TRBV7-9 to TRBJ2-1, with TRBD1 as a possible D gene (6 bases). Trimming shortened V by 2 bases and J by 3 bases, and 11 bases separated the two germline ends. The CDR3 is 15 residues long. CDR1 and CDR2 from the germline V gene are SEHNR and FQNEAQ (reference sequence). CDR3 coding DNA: TGTGCCAGCAGCTTATTCCGGACAGACTACAATGAGCAGTTCTTC. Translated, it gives CASSLFRTDYNEQFF. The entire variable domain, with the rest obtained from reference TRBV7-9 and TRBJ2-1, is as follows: DTGVSQNPRHKITKRGQNVTFRCDPISEHNRLYWYRQTLGQGPEFLTYFQNEAQLEKSRLLSDRFSAERPKGSFSTLEIQRTEQGDSAMYLCASSLFRTDYNEQFFGPGTRLTVL.

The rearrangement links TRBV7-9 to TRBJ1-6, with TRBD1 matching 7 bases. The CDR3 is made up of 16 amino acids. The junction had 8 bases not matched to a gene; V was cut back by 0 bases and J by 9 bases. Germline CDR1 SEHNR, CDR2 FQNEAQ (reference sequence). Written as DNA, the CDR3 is TGTGCCAGCAGCTTAGCCTCGACGCAGGGGGGTTCACCCCTCCACTTT. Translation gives CASSLASTQGGSPLHF.

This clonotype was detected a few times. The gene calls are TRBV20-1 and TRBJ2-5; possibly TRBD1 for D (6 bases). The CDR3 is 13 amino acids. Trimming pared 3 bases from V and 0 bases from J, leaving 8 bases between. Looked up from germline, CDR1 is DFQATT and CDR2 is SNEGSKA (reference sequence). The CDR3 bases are TGCAGTGCTAGCTGGGGGCACCAAGAGACCCAGTACTTC. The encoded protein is CSASWGHQETQYF.

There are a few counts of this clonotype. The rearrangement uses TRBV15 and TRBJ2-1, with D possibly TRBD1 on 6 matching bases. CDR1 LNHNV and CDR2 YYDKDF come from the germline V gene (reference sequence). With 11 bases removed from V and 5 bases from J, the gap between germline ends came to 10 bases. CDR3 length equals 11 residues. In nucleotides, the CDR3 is TGTGCCGCCGGACAGAACAATGAGCAGTTCTTC. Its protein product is CAAGQNNEQFF.

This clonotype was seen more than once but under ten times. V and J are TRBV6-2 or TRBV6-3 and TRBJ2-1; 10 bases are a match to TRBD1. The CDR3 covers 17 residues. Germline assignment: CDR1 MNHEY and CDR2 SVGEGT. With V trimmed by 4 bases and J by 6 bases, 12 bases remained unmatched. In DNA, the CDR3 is TGTGCCAGCAGTTCGCCGGGGGGGACAGGGGATTTCAATGAGCAGTTCTTC. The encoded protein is CASSSPGGTGDFNEQFF.

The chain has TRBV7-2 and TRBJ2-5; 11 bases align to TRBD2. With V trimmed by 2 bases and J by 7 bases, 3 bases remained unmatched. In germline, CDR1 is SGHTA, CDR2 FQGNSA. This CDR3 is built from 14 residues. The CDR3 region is CASSLKLAGATQYF. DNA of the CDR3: TGTGCCAGCAGCTTAAAACTAGCGGGAGCGACCCAGTACTTC.

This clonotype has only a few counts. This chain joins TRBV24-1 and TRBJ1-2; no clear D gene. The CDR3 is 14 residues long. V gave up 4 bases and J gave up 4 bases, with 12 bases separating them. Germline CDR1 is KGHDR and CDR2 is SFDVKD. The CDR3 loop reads CATSESGLSYGYTF. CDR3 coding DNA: TGTGCCACCAGTGAGTCAGGACTATCCTATGGCTACACCTTC.

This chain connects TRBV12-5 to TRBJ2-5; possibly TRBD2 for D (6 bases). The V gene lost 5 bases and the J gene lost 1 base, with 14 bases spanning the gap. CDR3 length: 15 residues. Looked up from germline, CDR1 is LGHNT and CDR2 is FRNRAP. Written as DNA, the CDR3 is TGTGCTAGTGGTGGGGGACTGATGACCCAAGAGACCCAGTACTTC. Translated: CASGGGLMTQETQYF.